The 11 T cell receptor beta chains in this list originate from one sample, sequenced in a study of monozygotic twins with cystic fibrosis. Here immunoSEQ multiplex PCR was the method, and the copy in TCRdb shows in-frame clones only, minus some. There are more than 12,000 clones in the sample; roughly 98% occur only once, and around 0.38% lies in the top ten. The sequencing sample was made of blood. The receptors come from a girl aged 2 to 9 with cystic fibrosis.

This clone was observed a single time. The rearrangement links TRBV5-4 to TRBJ2-7, with a tentative D call TRBD1 (6 bases). The CDR3 is 17 residues long. Trimming stripped 4 bases from V and 1 base from J, with 21 bases between. Germline CDR1 SGHNT, CDR2 YYREEE (reference sequence). The CDR3 nucleotides read TGTGCCAGCAGCCGAATGGTACAGGGTTTTGGGTCCTACGAGCAGTACTTC. It specifies CASSRMVQGFGSYEQYF.

A single count supports this clone. This chain uses TRBV30 with TRBJ1-1, with D perhaps matching TRBD1 (5 bases). The length of the CDR3 is 13 residues. Germline values: CDR1 GTSNPN, CDR2 SVGIG (reference sequence). Trimming pared 4 bases from V and 5 bases from J, leaving 14 bases between. As DNA, the CDR3 is TGTGCCTGGAAGTCCGGGGGGAAGACTGAAGCTTTCTTT. Encoded protein: CAWKSGGKTEAFF.

In its sample, this clone was seen once. V and J are TRBV30 and TRBJ1-2; D unclear. The germline V gene has CDR1 GTSNPN and CDR2 SVGIG (reference sequence). The CDR3 covers 13 residues. Trimming removed 0 bases from V and 7 bases from J, with 12 bases in between. CDR3 in amino acids: CAWSVAITGGYTF. The CDR3, as DNA: TGTGCCTGGAGTGTTGCAATTACTGGTGGCTACACCTTC.

The V call is TRBV10-3, the J call TRBJ2-7; D might be TRBD1 (6 bases). V was pared by 3 bases and J by 2 bases, with 11 bases between. CDR3 length equals 14 residues. Germline CDR1 reads ENHRY; CDR2 reads SYGVKD. The CDR3 protein is CAISDPGDTYEQYF. Written as DNA, the CDR3 is TGTGCCATCAGTGATCCAGGGGACACCTACGAGCAGTACTTC.

This chain links TRBV4-2 with TRBJ1-4; D gene unclear. V was clipped by 5 bases and J by 0 bases, with 13 bases between them. The germline V gene encodes CDR1 LGHNA and CDR2 YNFKEQ. The CDR3 contains 16 residues. CDR3 sequence: CASSSSQTATNEKLFF. Here the CDR3 DNA reads TGTGCCAGCAGCTCCAGTCAGACGGCAACTAATGAAAAACTGTTTTTT.

The chain recombines TRBV18 with TRBJ2-7; no reliable D call. With 3 bases removed from V and 6 bases from J, the gap between germline ends came to 21 bases. The CDR3 sequence is 16 residues long. Germline CDR1 and CDR2: KGHSH and LQKENI. CDR3 region: CASSPGRLGWWAEQYF. CDR3 DNA: TGTGCCAGCTCACCCGGCAGATTGGGGTGGTGGGCCGAGCAGTACTTC.

The CDR3 DNA sequence: TGTGCCAGCAGCCCCCCCGTGGAGCCCAACATTCAGTACTTC. Translated, it gives CASSPPVEPNIQYF. The chain employs TRBV9 and TRBJ2-4; D unclear. V lost 4 bases and J 7 bases, leaving 15 bases between the germline ends. The length of the CDR3 is 14 residues. Germline lookup yields CDR1 SGDLS and CDR2 YYNGEE.

The chain employs TRBV5-5 and TRBJ2-5; D not resolved. The CDR3 contains 13 residues. Per germline, CDR1 SGHKS and CDR2 YYEKEE (reference sequence). Trimming pared 4 bases from V and 1 base from J, leaving 8 bases between. CDR3 amino acids: CASSPVFQETQYF. The CDR3 DNA follows: TGTGCCAGCAGCCCGGTATTCCAAGAGACCCAGTACTTC.

V is TRBV5-6 and J is TRBJ2-5; 7 bases fit TRBD1. The germline V gene encodes CDR1 SGHDT and CDR2 YYEEEE. J lost 2 bases, V lost 3 bases, and 7 bases had no gene match. The CDR3 is 15 amino acids. The CDR3 loop reads CASSSRTGLQETQYF. The CDR3 DNA reads TGTGCCAGCAGCTCGCGGACAGGCCTACAAGAGACCCAGTACTTC. Full variable domain (outside the CDR3, taken from reference TRBV5-6 and TRBJ2-5): DAGVTQSPTHLIKTRGQQVTLRCSPKSGHDTVSWYQQALGQGPQFIFQYYEEEERQRGNFPDRFSGHQFPNYSSELNVNALLLGDSALYLCASSSRTGLQETQYFGPGTRLLVL.

The chain uses TRBV19 and TRBJ2-3, with D perhaps matching TRBD1 (5 bases). The germline V gene has CDR1 LNHDA and CDR2 SQIVND (reference sequence). Trimming removed 1 base from V and 3 bases from J, with 8 bases in between. The CDR3 has 14 residues. The CDR3 DNA sequence: TGTGCCAGTAGTATAGTTGGGGCGACAGATACGCAGTATTTT. This gives the protein CASSIVGATDTQYF.

The chain employs TRBV7-9 and TRBJ2-1; possible D gene TRBD2, 5 bases. V lost 6 bases to trimming and J lost 6 bases, with 12 bases between them. The CDR3 loop spans 13 amino acids. Germline CDR1 SEHNR, CDR2 FQNEAQ (reference sequence). CDR3 sequence: CASRPSNGNEQFF. CDR3 in DNA: TGTGCCAGCAGGCCTAGCAACGGCAATGAGCAGTTCTTC.